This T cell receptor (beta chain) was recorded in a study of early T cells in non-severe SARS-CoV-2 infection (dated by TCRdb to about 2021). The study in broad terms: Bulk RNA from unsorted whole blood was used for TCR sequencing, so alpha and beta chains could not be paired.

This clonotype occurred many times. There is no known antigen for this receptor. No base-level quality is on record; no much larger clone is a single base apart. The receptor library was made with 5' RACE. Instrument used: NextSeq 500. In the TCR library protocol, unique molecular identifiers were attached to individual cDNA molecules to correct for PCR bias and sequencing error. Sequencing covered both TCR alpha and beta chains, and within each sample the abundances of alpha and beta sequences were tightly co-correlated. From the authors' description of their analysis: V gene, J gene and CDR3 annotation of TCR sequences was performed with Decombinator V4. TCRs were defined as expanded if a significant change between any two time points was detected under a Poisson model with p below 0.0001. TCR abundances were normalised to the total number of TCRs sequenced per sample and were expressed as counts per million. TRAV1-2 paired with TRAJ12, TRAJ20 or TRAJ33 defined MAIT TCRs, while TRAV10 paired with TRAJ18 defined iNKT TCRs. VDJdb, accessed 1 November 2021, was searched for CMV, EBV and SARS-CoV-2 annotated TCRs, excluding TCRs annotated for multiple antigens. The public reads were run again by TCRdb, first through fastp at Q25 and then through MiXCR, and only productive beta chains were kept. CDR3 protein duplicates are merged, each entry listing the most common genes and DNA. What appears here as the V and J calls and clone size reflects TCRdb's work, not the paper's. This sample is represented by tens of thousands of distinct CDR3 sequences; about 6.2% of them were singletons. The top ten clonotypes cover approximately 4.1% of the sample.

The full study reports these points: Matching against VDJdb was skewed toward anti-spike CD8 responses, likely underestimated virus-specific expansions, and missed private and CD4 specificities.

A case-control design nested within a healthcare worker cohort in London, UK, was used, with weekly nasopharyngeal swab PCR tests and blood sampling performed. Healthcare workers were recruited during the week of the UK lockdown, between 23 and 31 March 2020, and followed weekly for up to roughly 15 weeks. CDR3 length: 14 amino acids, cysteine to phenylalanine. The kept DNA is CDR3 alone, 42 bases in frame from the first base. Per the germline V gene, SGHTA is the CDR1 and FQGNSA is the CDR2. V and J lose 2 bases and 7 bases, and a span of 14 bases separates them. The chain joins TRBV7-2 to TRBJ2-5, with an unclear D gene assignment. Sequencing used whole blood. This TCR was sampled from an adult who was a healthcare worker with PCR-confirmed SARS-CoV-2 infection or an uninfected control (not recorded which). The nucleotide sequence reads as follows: TGTGCCAGCAGCTTAATCGATCAGGTCGGGACCCAGTACTTC. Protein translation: CASSLIDQVGTQYF.